This TCR beta chain was observed in a study of blood T cell repertoires in COVID-19. Looking at the study overall: Researchers got acute and convalescent COVID-19 samples from the United States, Italy and Spain.

This CDR3 is 16 amino acids long. Germline V gene data show CDR1 as SGHRS and CDR2 as YFSETQ. With V trimmed by 1 base and J by 8 bases, 8 bases remained unmatched. Using immunoSEQ multiplex PCR, the repertoire was profiled, and TCRdb retains in-frame clones only, with some absent. The sample carries 150,000 to 200,000 clones, about 88% recorded once. Sequencing was carried out using peripheral blood. J is TRBJ2-1 and V is TRBV5-1; 11 positions match TRBD2. This clonotype was sampled from a human donor in a cohort sampled during active COVID-19. The CDR3 loop is CASSLTLAGGFDEQFF. CDR3 sequence (DNA): TGCGCCAGCAGCTTGACCCTAGCGGGGGGCTTCGATGAGCAGTTCTTC.